This T cell receptor beta chain is from a study of T-cell memory formation after mild COVID-19. Study-level results: Shrinking CD4+ clones resided mostly in CM and EM, and CD8+ ones in EMRA.

A note on this clonotype: What it binds is unknown.

TCRdb re-called the 5' RACE reads through MiXCR, storing one row per CDR3 protein. The data show about 440,000 distinct CDR3 sequences, about 19% seen once. V shed 3 bases and J shed 5 bases, with 17 bases lying between them. The germline V gene encodes CDR1 KGHDR and CDR2 SFDVKD. The CDR3 loop spans 16 amino acids. This TCR came from an adult woman who had mild COVID-19 (a few samples of this study predate the infection). Cell type and time point are not known. The chain couples TRBV24-1 to TRBJ2-3; D uncertain. Sequencing used PBMCs or a T cell subset sorted from them (not recorded which). CDR3 sequence reads: CATSDPVNLPEDTQYF. The CDR3, as DNA: TGTGCCACCAGTGATCCCGTTAATTTACCGGAAGATACGCAGTATTTT.